This T cell receptor beta chain was documented in a study of OX40 agonist ivuxolimab in advanced cancers. This clone was detected only a few times. This CDR3 comprises 15 residues. Trimming removed 0 bases at V and 1 base at J, with 7 bases between. CDR1 is SGDLS and CDR2 is YYNGEE in the germline V gene. Using immunoSEQ multiplex PCR, the repertoire was profiled, and TCRdb retains in-frame clones only, with some absent. Of about 15,000 clones in the sample, roughly 77% are singletons; the top ten hold under 30%. Sequences were derived from CD4+ or CD8+ T cells sorted from blood, sampled in a trial of the OX40 agonist ivuxolimab. The TCR was taken from an adult with an advanced solid tumor such as melanoma, head and neck, liver or kidney cancer. The rearrangement links TRBV9 to TRBJ1-4; D is perhaps TRBD1 (6 bases). The CDR3 sequence is CASSVEGVTNEKLFF. The CDR3, as DNA: TGTGCCAGCAGCGTAGAGGGGGTAACTAATGAAAAACTGTTTTTT.